This T cell receptor (beta chain) was identified during a study of T-cell reconstitution after alpha-beta-depleted transplantation in children. Library preparation (for TCRbeta) was performed with unique molecular identifiers. MiXCR, applied by TCRdb to the PCR reads, yields one record per CDR3 protein. The table shows a few hundred thousand distinct CDR3 sequences, with roughly a tenth occurring only once. The CDR3 spans 14 residues. In germline, CDR1 is SGHRS, CDR2 YFSETQ. The junction had 5 bases not matched to a gene; V was cut back by 4 bases and J by 8 bases. This clonotype was observed a handful of times.

The sample here was PBMCs from the stem cell graft donor, taken from the stem cell graft. The gene calls are TRBV5-1 and TRBJ1-4; 10 bases map to TRBD1. The sequence derives from a human donor who donated a stem cell graft to a child with acute myeloid leukemia. The CDR3 DNA reads TGCGCCAGCAGCGTTGACAGGGGGCGCGAAAAACTGTTTTTT. Its translation is CASSVDRGREKLFF.